Following are 20 T cell receptor beta chains from one sample sequenced in a study of regulatory T cells in long-lasting Graves disease. Time point reported: newly diagnosed GD, antithyroid drugs for less than 3 months. RNA from PBMCs was the source of the TCR library. Construction of TCR beta libraries relied on iRepertoire HTBI primers and on Arm-PCR targeting CDR3 regions. Using its own MiXCR run on the multiplex PCR reads, TCRdb lists one record per CDR3 protein. The repertoire holds around 400,000 distinct CDR3 sequences, with 15% to 19% as singletons. Source: peripheral blood mononuclear cells (PBMCs), taken at new diagnosis, from a patient treated with antithyroid drugs. These receptors all stem from a female donor with Graves disease.

This clonotype was seen many times. V gene TRBV28 combines with J gene TRBJ2-7, with 9 bases lining up with TRBD2. Losses at the gene ends were 4 bases for V and 3 bases for J; bases not matched to a gene: 10. The CDR3 runs to 16 residues. CDR1 MDHEN and CDR2 SYDVKM come from the germline V gene. CDR3 nucleotide sequence: TGTGCCAGCAGTTCCCGGCGGCGGGGGGGGGTCTACGAGCAGTACTTC. Residues: CASSSRRRGGVYEQYF.

This clonotype was observed a few times. The J gene is TRBJ1-5, the V gene TRBV19; possible D gene TRBD1, 6 bases. This CDR3 is built from 16 residues. Germline V lookup: CDR1 LNHDA, CDR2 SQIVND (reference sequence). V shed 3 bases and J shed 0 bases, with 12 bases lying between them. This chain's CDR3 is CASSMATGVSNQPQHF. For the CDR3, the DNA is TGTGCCAGTAGTATGGCGACAGGCGTTAGCAATCAGCCCCAGCATTTT.

This clonotype appeared a few times. This sequence joins TRBV29-1 and TRBJ1-6; 7 positions match TRBD1. The CDR3 loop spans 15 amino acids. From germline, CDR1 is SQVTM and CDR2 ANQGSEA. V gave up 2 bases and J gave up 13 bases; unmatched junction bases: 14. The CDR3 here is CSVERARDSGWPLHF. CDR3 nucleotides: TGCAGCGTTGAACGCGCCCGGGACAGCGGTTGGCCCCTCCACTTT.

This clonotype was observed at least ten times. This rearrangement joins TRBV20-1 to TRBJ2-5, with 11 bases fitting TRBD2. The junction had 8 bases not matched to a gene; V was cut back by 6 bases and J by 5 bases. The germline gives CDR1 DFQATT, CDR2 SNEGSKA (reference sequence). The CDR3 is made up of 14 amino acids. CDR3 nucleotides: TGCAGTGCCGATGGAGTAGCGGGAGGGGAGACCCAGTACTTC. Amino acid sequence: CSADGVAGGETQYF.

This clonotype came up many times. CDR3 sequence (DNA): TGTGCCAGCAGCGTAGGGGCGACGGACATCGTAGAAGCTTTCTTT. Encoded protein: CASSVGATDIVEAFF. The rearrangement links TRBV9 to TRBJ1-1; tentatively, D is TRBD1 (5 bases). The CDR3 is made up of 15 amino acids. V was shortened by 0 bases and J by 8 bases, with 17 bases between the two germline ends. Germline V CDR1 and CDR2: SGDLS, YYNGEE.

In its sample, this clonotype was seen many times. The genes are TRBV20-1 and TRBJ2-1, with 9 bases matching TRBD2. The CDR3 runs 16 residues. J gave up 9 bases and V 1 base, and 13 bases lay outside the gene matches. Germline V CDR1 and CDR2: DFQATT, SNEGSKA (reference sequence). The CDR3 sequence: CSARVVVGLAYGEQFF. The CDR3 bases are TGCAGTGCTAGAGTGGTTGTGGGACTAGCTTACGGTGAGCAGTTCTTC.

In DNA, the CDR3 is TGTGCCAGCAGTCAGGCTTACAGGGCTTCGGGAAACACCATATATTTT. Translating gives CASSQAYRASGNTIYF. The V and J genes are TRBV27 and TRBJ1-3; possibly TRBD1 for D (6 bases). V lost 5 bases and J 4 bases, leaving 18 bases between the germline ends. The CDR3 totals 16 residues. Per the germline V gene, CDR1 is MNHEY and CDR2 is SMNVEV (reference sequence).

This chain connects TRBV6-1 to TRBJ2-3; the match to TRBD2 covers 11 bases. The CDR3 extends over 15 amino acids. V was clipped by 6 bases and J by 0 bases; unmatched bases: 2. The V gene's germline CDR1 is MNHNS and CDR2 SASEGT. CDR3 sequence (DNA): TGTGCCAGCAGCCGGACTAGCGGGAGCACAGATACGCAGTATTTT. It codes for CASSRTSGSTDTQYF.

This clonotype was seen repeatedly, ten times or more. The gene calls are TRBV12-5 and TRBJ2-3; no definite D call. The CDR3 is 17 residues long. Germline values: CDR1 LGHNT, CDR2 FRNRAP. V dropped 6 bases and J dropped 4 bases, with 23 bases sitting between them. As DNA, the CDR3 is TGTGCTAGTGGCCGCAAGGCTTTCAACACCCCCCCAGATACGCAGTATTTT. This codes for CASGRKAFNTPPDTQYF.

The chain carries TRBV27 and TRBJ2-5; D ambiguous. The assigned J gene may be wrong: the sequence end matches TRBJ2-1 better. The CDR3 is made up of 12 amino acids. Germline loops: CDR1 MNHEY, CDR2 SMNVEV (reference sequence). For the CDR3, the DNA is TGTGCCAGCAGTTTGGACCAAGAGACCCAGTTCTTC. Its protein product is CASSLDQETQFF.

This clonotype has at least ten counts. The rearrangement links TRBV27 to TRBJ2-7, with a tentative D call TRBD2 (6 bases). Germline V gene lookup returns CDR1 MNHEY and CDR2 SMNVEV (reference sequence). The V end was cut by 1 base, the J end by 2 bases, with 18 bases between. CDR3 length equals 17 residues. This CDR3 reads CASSLYGTGTSPYEQYF. Here the CDR3 DNA reads TGTGCCAGCAGTTTATACGGCACCGGGACTTCTCCCTACGAGCAGTACTTC.

The chain is built from TRBV3-1 and TRBJ1-3; a possible D gene is TRBD1 (5 bases). This CDR3 has 16 amino acids. V gave up 0 bases and J gave up 4 bases, with 13 bases separating them. Germline-derived CDR1 and CDR2 are LGHDT and YNNKEL (reference sequence). The CDR3 is CASSQEIGDVGNTIYF. CDR3 bases: TGTGCCAGCAGCCAAGAAATTGGGGACGTAGGAAACACCATATATTTT.

This clonotype was seen a few times. V is TRBV4-1 and J is TRBJ2-7; 8 nucleotides line up with TRBD1. V lost 4 bases to trimming and J lost 3 bases; unmatched junction nucleotides: 11. The CDR3 spans 16 residues. Germline V gene data show CDR1 as MGHRA and CDR2 as YSYEKL. CDR3 region: CASSPQPGGYYYEQYF. CDR3 DNA sequence: TGCGCCAGCAGCCCCCAGCCAGGGGGCTATTACTACGAGCAGTACTTC.

This clonotype was observed many times. This chain joins TRBV20-1 and TRBJ1-2; D not certain. The CDR3 totals 13 residues. Germline V gene sequence: CDR1 DFQATT, CDR2 SNEGSKA (reference sequence). V shed 0 bases and J shed 3 bases, with 8 bases lying between them. The CDR3, as DNA: TGCAGTGCTAGAGATAGAACGGACTATGGCTACACCTTC. Amino acids: CSARDRTDYGYTF.

This clonotype appeared many times. The rearrangement links TRBV5-5 to TRBJ1-5; TRBD1 matches 7 bases. CDR3 size: 15 residues. With 10 bases clipped from V and 0 bases from J, the junction kept 10 bases outside the gene matches. Germline assignment: CDR1 SGHKS and CDR2 YYEKEE (reference sequence). CDR3 sequence: CAGLQGKGSNQPQHF. As DNA, the CDR3 is TGTGCCGGGCTACAGGGGAAGGGTAGCAATCAGCCCCAGCATTTT.

The genes are TRBV9 and TRBJ1-5; weak D call: TRBD1 (5 bases). Trimming took off 2 bases at V and 2 bases at J, with 11 bases between the two ends. Germline CDR1 reads SGDLS; CDR2 reads YYNGEE. The CDR3 runs to 15 residues. Written as DNA, the CDR3 is TGTGCCAGCAGCGTGTCCGGGGCTGGCAATCAGCCCCAGCATTTT. Amino acids: CASSVSGAGNQPQHF. Variable domain in full (rest from reference TRBV9 and TRBJ1-5): DSGVTQTPKHLITATGQRVTLRCSPRSGDLSVYWYQQSLDQGLQFLIQYYNGEERAKGNILERFSAQQFPDLHSELNLSSLELGDSALYFCASSVSGAGNQPQHFGDGTRLSIL.

This clonotype was found many times. The rearrangement joins TRBV20-1 to TRBJ2-2, with TRBD1 as a possible D gene (6 bases). V lost 0 bases and J 3 bases, leaving 20 bases between the germline ends. This CDR3 comprises 18 residues. The V gene's germline CDR1 is DFQATT and CDR2 SNEGSKA (reference sequence). CDR3 DNA sequence: TGCAGTGCTAGAGATTCCCCAGCGAGGGGGTTAGACACCGGGGAGCTGTTTTTT. The encoded protein is CSARDSPARGLDTGELFF.

This clonotype has ten or more counts. This chain connects TRBV7-9 to TRBJ2-3; 8 bases align to TRBD2. The germline V gene encodes CDR1 SEHNR and CDR2 FQNEAQ (reference sequence). Trimming took 0 bases from V and 4 from J; bases not matched to a gene: 9. This CDR3 contains 17 residues. As DNA, the CDR3 is TGTGCCAGCAGCTTAGCGCGGATAACGGGAGGGGCAGATACGCAGTATTTT. Its translation is CASSLARITGGADTQYF.

This clonotype was seen ten or more times. The chain employs TRBV11-2 and TRBJ1-1, with no clear D. The CDR3 spans 13 residues. In germline, CDR1 is SGHAT, CDR2 FQNNGV. V lost 5 bases and J 6 bases, leaving 13 bases between the germline ends. The CDR3 reads CASSDAPGAEAFF. CDR3 nucleotides: TGTGCCAGCAGCGACGCCCCAGGAGCTGAAGCTTTCTTT. Together with reference TRBV11-2 and TRBJ1-1, the CDR3 gives the full variable domain: EAGVAQSPRYKIIEKRQSVAFWCNPISGHATLYWYQQILGQGPKLLIQFQNNGVVDDSQLPKDRFSAERLKGVDSTLKIQPAKLEDSAVYLCASSDAPGAEAFFGQGTRLTVV.

This clonotype came up many times. The V call is TRBV20-1, the J call TRBJ1-5; D is unresolved. The length of the CDR3 is 13 residues. V gave up 6 bases and J gave up 2 bases, with 11 bases separating them. CDR1 DFQATT and CDR2 SNEGSKA come from the germline V gene (reference sequence). CDR3 sequence (DNA): TGCAGTGCGGAGGTGGTCGGCAATCAGCCCCAGCATTTT. Amino acid sequence: CSAEVVGNQPQHF.